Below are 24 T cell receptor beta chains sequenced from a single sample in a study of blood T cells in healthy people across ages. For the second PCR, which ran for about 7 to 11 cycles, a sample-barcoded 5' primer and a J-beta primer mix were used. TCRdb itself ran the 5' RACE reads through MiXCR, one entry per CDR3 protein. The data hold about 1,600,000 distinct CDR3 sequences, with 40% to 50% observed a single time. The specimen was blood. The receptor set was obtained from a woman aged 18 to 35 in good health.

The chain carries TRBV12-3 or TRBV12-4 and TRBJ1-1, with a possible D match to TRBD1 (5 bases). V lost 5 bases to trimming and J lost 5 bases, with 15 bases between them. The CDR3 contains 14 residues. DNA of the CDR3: TGTGCCAGCAGTACTCGGACAAGAGGGACTGAAGCTTTCTTT. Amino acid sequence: CASSTRTRGTEAFF.

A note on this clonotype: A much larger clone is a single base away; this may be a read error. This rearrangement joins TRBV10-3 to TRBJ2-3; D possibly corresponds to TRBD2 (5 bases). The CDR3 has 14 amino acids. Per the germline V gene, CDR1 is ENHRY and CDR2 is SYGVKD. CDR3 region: CAIGEGGAADTQYF. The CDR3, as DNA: TGTGCCATCGGTGAGGGCGGTGCAGCTGATACGCAGTATTTT.

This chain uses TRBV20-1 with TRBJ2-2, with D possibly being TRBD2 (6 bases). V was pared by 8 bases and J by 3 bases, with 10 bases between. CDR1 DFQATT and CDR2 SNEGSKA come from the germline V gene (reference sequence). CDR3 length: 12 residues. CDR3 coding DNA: TGCAGTACGACTAGGGACACCGGGGAGCTGTTTTTT. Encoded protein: CSTTRDTGELFF.

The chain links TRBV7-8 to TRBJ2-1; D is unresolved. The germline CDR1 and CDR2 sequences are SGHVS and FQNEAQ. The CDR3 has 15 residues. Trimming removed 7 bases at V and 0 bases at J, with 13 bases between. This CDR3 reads CASIPATYSYNEQFF. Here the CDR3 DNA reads TGTGCCAGCATCCCGGCTACCTACTCCTACAATGAGCAGTTCTTC.

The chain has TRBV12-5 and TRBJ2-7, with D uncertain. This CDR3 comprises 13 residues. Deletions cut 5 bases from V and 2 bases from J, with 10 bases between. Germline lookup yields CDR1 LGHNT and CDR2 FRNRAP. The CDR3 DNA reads TGTGCTAGTGGTCGACATCTCACCTACGAGCAGTACTTC. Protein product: CASGRHLTYEQYF.

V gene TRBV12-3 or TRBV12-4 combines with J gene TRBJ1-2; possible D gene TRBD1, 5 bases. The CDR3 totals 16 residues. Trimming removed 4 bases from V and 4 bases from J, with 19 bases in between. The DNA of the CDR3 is TGTGCCAGCAGTTCATTCATGGGGGTCTCGGGCTATGGCTACACCTTC. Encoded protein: CASSSFMGVSGYGYTF.

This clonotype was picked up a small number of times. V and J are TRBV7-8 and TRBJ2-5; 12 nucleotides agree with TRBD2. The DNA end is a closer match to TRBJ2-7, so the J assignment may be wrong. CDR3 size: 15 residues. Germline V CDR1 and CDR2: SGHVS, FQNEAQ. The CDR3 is CASSLWTSGTYEQYF. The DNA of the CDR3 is TGTGCCAGCAGCTTGTGGACTAGCGGGACCTACGAGCAGTACTTC.

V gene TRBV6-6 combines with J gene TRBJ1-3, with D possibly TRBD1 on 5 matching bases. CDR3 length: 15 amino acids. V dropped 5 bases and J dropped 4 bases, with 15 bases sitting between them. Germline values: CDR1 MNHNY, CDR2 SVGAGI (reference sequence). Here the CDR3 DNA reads TGTGCCAGCAGTCACAGCTTAGGGGACGGAAACACCATATATTTT. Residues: CASSHSLGDGNTIYF.

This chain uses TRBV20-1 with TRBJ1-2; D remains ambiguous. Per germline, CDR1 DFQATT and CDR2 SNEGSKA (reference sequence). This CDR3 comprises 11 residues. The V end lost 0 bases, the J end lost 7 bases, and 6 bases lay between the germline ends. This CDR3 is CSARDNPGYTF. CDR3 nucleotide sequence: TGCAGTGCTAGAGACAACCCTGGCTACACCTTC.

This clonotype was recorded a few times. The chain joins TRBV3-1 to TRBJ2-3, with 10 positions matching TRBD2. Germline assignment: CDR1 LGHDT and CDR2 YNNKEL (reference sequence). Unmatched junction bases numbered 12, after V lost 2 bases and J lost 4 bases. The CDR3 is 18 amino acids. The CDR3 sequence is CASSQLSPSGRTADTQYF. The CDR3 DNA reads TGTGCCAGCAGCCAACTCAGTCCTAGCGGGAGAACCGCAGATACGCAGTATTTT.

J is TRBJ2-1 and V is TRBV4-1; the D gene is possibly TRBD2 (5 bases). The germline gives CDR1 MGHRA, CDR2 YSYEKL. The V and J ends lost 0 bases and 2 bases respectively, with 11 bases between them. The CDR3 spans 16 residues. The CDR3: CASSQEGSSTYNEQFF. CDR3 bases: TGCGCCAGCAGCCAAGAGGGGAGCAGCACCTACAATGAGCAGTTCTTC.

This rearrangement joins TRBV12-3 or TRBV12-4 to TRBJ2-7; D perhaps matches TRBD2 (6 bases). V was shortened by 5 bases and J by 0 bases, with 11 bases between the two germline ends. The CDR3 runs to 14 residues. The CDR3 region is CASSEGLFSYEQYF. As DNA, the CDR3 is TGTGCCAGCAGTGAGGGACTTTTCTCCTACGAGCAGTACTTC.

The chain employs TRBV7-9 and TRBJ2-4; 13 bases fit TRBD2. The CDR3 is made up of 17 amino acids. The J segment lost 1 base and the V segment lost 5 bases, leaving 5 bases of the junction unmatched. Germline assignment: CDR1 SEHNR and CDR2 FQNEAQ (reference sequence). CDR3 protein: CASSLTTSGGAKNIQYF. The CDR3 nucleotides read TGTGCCAGCAGCCTCACGACTAGCGGGGGGGCCAAAAACATTCAGTACTTC.

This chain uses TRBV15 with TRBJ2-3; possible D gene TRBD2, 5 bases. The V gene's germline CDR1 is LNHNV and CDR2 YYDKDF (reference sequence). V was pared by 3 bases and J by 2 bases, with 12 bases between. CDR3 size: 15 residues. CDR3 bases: TGTGCCACCAGCAGGATCAGCCGGGACACAGATACGCAGTATTTT. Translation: CATSRISRDTDTQYF. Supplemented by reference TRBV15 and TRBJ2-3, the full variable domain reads DAMVIQNPRYQVTQFGKPVTLSCSQTLNHNVMYWYQQKSSQAPKLLFHYYDKDFNNEADTPDNFQSRRPNTSFCFLDIRSPGLGDTAMYLCATSRISRDTDTQYFGPGTRLTVL.

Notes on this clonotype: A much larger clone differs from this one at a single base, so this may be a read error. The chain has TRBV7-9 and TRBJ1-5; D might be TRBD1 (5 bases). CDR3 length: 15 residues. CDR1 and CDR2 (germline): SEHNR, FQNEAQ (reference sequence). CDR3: CASSLGGSGNQPEHF. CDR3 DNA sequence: TGTGCCAGCAGCTTAGGGGGCTCGGGCAATCAGCCCGAGCATTTT.

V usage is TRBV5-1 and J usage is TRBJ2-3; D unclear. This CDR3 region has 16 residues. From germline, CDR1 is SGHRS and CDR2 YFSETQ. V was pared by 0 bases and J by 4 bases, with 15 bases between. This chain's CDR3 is CASSLEVSRVPDTQYF. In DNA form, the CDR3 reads TGCGCCAGCAGCTTGGAAGTGAGTAGGGTGCCAGATACGCAGTATTTT.

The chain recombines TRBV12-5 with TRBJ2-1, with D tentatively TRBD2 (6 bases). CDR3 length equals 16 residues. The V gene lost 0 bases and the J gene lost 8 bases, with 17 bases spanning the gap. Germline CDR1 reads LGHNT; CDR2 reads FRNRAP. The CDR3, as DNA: TGTGCTAGTGGTTTGGTAGGGGCGGGACCACCCGATGAGCAGTTCTTC. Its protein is CASGLVGAGPPDEQFF.

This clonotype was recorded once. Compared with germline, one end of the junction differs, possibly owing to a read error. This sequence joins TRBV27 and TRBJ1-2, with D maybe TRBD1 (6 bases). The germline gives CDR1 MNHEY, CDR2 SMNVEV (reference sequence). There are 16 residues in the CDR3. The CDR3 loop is CASSRDSGTSRYGYTF. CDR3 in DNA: TGTGCCAGCAGTAGAGATTCCGGGACAAGCAGATATGGTTACACCTTC.

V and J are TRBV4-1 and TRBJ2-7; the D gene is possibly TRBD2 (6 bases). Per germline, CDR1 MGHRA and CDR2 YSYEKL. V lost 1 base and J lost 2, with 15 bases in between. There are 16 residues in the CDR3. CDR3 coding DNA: TGCGCCAGCAGCCAAGGGTGGGGCGGGATGGCCTACGAGCAGTACTTC. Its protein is CASSQGWGGMAYEQYF.

This CDR3 reads CSAPPGLADFLKGETQYF. In nucleotides, the CDR3 is TGCAGTGCTCCTCCGGGACTAGCGGATTTCTTAAAGGGGGAGACCCAGTACTTC. The rearrangement uses TRBV20-1 and TRBJ2-5; TRBD2 matches at 11 bases. This CDR3 is 18 amino acids long. V trimming: 5 bases; J trimming: 5 bases; junction bases outside the gene matches: 19. Germline V CDR1 and CDR2: DFQATT, SNEGSKA (reference sequence).

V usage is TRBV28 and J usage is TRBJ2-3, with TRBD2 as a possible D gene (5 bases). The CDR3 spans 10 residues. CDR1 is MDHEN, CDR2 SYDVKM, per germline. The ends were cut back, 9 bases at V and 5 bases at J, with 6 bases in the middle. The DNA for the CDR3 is TGTGCCAGTGAGGGAGATACGCAGTATTTT. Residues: CASEGDTQYF. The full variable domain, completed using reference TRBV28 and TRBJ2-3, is DVKVTQSSRYLVKRTGEKVFLECVQDMDHENMFWYRQDPGLGLRLIYFSYDVKMKEKGDIPEGYSVSREKKERFSLILESASTNQTSMYLCASEGDTQYFGPGTRLTVL.

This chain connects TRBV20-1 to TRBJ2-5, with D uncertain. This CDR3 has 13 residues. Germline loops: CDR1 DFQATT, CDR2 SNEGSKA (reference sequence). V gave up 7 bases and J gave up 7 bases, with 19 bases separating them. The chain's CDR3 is CSVFSGDSGTQYF. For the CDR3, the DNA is TGCAGTGTTTTCTCTGGAGATTCCGGGACCCAGTACTTC.

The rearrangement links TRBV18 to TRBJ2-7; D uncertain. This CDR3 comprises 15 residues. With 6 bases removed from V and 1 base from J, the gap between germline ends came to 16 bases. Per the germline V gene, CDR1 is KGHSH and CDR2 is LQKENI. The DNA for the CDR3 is TGTGCCAGCTCGCACGGGTACGACCGTTCCTACGAGCAGTACTTC. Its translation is CASSHGYDRSYEQYF.

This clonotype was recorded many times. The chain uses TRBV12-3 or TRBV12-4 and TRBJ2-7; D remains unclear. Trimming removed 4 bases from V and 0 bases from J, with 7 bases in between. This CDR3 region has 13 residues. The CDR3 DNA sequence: TGTGCCAGCAGTTCTCCGAGCTCCTACGAGCAGTACTTC. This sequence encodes CASSSPSSYEQYF.